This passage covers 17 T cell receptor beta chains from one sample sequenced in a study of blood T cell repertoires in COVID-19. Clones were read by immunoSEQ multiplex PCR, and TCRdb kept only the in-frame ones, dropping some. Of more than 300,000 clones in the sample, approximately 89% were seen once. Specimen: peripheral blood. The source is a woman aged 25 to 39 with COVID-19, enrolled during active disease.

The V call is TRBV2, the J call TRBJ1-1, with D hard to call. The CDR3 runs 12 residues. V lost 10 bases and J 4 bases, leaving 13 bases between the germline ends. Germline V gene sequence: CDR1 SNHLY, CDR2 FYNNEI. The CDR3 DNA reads TGTGCCACTCGTACGGAGAGCACTGAAGCTTTCTTT. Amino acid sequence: CATRTESTEAFF.

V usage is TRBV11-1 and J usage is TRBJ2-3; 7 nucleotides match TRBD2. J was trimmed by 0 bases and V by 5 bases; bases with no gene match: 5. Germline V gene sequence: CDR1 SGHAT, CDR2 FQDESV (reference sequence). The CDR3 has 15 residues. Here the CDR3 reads CASSQGTTSTDTQYF. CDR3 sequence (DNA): TGTGCCAGCAGCCAAGGGACTACTAGCACAGATACGCAGTATTTT.

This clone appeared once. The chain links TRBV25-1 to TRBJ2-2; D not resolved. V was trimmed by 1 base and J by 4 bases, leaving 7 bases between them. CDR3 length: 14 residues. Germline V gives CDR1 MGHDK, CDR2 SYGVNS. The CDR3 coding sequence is TGTGCCAGCAGTGAATGGGCAGCCACCGGGGAGCTGTTTTTT. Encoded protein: CASSEWAATGELFF.

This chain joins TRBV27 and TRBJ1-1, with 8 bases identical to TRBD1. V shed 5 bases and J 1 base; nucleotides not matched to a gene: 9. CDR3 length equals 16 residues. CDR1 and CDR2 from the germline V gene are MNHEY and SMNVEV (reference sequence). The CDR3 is CASSPYIGQGNTEAFF. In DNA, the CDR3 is TGTGCCAGCAGTCCTTATATAGGACAGGGGAACACTGAAGCTTTCTTT.

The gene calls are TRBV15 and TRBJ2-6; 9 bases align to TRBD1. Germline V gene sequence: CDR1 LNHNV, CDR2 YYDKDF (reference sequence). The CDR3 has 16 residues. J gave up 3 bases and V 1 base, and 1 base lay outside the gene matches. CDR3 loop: CATSRGTGDGANVLTF. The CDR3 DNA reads TGTGCCACCAGCAGAGGGACAGGGGATGGGGCCAACGTCCTGACTTTC.

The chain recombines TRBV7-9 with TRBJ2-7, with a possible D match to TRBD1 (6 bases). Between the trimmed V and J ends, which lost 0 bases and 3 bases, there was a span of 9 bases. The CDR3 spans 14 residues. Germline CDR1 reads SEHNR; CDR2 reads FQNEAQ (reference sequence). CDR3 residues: CASSLAGADYEQYF. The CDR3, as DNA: TGTGCCAGCAGCTTAGCGGGGGCAGACTACGAGCAGTACTTC. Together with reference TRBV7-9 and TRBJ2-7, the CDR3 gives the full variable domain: DTGVSQNPRHKITKRGQNVTFRCDPISEHNRLYWYRQTLGQGPEFLTYFQNEAQLEKSRLLSDRFSAERPKGSFSTLEIQRTEQGDSAMYLCASSLAGADYEQYFGPGTRLTVT.

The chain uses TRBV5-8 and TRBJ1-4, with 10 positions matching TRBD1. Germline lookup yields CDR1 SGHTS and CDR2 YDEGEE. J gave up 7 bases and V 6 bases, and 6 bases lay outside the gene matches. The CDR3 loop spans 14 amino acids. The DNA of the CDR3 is TGTGCCAGCACCTCCCGGGACAGGGGTGAAAAACTGTTTTTT. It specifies CASTSRDRGEKLFF.

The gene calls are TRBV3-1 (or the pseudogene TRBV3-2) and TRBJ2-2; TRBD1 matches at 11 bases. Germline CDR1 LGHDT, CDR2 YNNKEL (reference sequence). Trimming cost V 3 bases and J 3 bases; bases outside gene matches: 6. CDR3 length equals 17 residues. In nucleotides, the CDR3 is TGTGCCAGCAGCCATCGGACAGGGGGCGCCGACACCGGGGAGCTGTTTTTT. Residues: CASSHRTGGADTGELFF.

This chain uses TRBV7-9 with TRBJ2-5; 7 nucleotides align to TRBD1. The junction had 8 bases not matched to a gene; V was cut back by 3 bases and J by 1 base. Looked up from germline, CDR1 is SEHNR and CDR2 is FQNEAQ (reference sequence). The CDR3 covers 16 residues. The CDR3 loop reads CASSFDRVSRQETQYF. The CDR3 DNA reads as TGTGCCAGCAGCTTTGACAGGGTGTCGCGCCAAGAGACCCAGTACTTC.

CDR3 protein: CASSAGGVEQFF. The CDR3 DNA reads as TGCGCCAGCAGCGCGGGGGGGGTTGAGCAGTTCTTC. The chain carries TRBV4-1 and TRBJ2-1, with 9 bases that match TRBD2. The CDR3 extends over 12 amino acids. The germline V gene encodes CDR1 MGHRA and CDR2 YSYEKL. Trimming removed 5 bases from V and 9 bases from J; junction bases left unmatched: 2.

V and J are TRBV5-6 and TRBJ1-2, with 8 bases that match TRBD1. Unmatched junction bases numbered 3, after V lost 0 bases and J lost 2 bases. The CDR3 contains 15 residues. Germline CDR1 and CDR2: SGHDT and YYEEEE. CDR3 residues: CASSLGQGANYGYTF. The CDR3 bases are TGTGCCAGCAGCTTGGGGCAGGGGGCGAACTATGGCTACACCTTC.

As DNA, the CDR3 is TGTGCCAGCTCACCAAGACAGGGAACCGCTTTCTTT. As protein: CASSPRQGTAFF. The V gene is TRBV18, the J gene TRBJ1-1; TRBD1 agrees at 7 bases. J lost 11 bases, V lost 2 bases, and 5 bases had no gene match. The CDR3 runs 12 residues. Germline V gene lookup returns CDR1 KGHSH and CDR2 LQKENI.

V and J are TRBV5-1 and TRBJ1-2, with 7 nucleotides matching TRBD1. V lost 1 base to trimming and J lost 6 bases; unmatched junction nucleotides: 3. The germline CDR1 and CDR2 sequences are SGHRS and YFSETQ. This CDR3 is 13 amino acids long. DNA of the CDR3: TGCGCCAGCAGCTTGACAGGGGTCGATGGCTACACCTTC. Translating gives CASSLTGVDGYTF.

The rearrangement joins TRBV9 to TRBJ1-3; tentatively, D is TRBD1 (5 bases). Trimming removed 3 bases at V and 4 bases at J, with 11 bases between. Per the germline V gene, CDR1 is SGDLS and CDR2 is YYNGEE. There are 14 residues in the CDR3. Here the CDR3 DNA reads TGTGCCAGCAGCGCCGGGACTAACGGAAACACCATATATTTT. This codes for CASSAGTNGNTIYF.

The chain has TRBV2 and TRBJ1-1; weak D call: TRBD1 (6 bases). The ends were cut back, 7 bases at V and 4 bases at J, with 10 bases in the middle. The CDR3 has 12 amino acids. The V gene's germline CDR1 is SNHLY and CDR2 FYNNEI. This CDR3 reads CASNRDPTEAFF. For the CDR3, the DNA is TGTGCCAGCAACAGGGACCCCACTGAAGCTTTCTTT.

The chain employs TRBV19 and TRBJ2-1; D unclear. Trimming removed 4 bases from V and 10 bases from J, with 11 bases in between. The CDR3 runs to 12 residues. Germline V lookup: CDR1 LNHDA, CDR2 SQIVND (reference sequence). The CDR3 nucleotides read TGTGCCAGTAGTAAGCCTAGTCGAGAGCAGTTCTTC. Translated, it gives CASSKPSREQFF. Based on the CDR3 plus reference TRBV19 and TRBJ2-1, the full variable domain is DGGITQSPKYLFRKEGQNVTLSCEQNLNHDAMYWYRQDPGQGLRLIYYSQIVNDFQKGDIAEGYSVSREKKESFPLTVTSAQKNPTAFYLCASSKPSREQFFGPGTRLTVL.

The CDR3 spells CASSLNRGWYGYTF. The CDR3 region has the DNA TGTGCCAGCAGTTTAAACAGGGGATGGTATGGCTACACCTTC. The chain is built from TRBV28 and TRBJ1-2; 7 bases are a match to TRBD1. CDR3 length equals 14 residues. The germline gives CDR1 MDHEN, CDR2 SYDVKM. Trimming removed 2 bases from V and 5 bases from J; junction bases left unmatched: 5.